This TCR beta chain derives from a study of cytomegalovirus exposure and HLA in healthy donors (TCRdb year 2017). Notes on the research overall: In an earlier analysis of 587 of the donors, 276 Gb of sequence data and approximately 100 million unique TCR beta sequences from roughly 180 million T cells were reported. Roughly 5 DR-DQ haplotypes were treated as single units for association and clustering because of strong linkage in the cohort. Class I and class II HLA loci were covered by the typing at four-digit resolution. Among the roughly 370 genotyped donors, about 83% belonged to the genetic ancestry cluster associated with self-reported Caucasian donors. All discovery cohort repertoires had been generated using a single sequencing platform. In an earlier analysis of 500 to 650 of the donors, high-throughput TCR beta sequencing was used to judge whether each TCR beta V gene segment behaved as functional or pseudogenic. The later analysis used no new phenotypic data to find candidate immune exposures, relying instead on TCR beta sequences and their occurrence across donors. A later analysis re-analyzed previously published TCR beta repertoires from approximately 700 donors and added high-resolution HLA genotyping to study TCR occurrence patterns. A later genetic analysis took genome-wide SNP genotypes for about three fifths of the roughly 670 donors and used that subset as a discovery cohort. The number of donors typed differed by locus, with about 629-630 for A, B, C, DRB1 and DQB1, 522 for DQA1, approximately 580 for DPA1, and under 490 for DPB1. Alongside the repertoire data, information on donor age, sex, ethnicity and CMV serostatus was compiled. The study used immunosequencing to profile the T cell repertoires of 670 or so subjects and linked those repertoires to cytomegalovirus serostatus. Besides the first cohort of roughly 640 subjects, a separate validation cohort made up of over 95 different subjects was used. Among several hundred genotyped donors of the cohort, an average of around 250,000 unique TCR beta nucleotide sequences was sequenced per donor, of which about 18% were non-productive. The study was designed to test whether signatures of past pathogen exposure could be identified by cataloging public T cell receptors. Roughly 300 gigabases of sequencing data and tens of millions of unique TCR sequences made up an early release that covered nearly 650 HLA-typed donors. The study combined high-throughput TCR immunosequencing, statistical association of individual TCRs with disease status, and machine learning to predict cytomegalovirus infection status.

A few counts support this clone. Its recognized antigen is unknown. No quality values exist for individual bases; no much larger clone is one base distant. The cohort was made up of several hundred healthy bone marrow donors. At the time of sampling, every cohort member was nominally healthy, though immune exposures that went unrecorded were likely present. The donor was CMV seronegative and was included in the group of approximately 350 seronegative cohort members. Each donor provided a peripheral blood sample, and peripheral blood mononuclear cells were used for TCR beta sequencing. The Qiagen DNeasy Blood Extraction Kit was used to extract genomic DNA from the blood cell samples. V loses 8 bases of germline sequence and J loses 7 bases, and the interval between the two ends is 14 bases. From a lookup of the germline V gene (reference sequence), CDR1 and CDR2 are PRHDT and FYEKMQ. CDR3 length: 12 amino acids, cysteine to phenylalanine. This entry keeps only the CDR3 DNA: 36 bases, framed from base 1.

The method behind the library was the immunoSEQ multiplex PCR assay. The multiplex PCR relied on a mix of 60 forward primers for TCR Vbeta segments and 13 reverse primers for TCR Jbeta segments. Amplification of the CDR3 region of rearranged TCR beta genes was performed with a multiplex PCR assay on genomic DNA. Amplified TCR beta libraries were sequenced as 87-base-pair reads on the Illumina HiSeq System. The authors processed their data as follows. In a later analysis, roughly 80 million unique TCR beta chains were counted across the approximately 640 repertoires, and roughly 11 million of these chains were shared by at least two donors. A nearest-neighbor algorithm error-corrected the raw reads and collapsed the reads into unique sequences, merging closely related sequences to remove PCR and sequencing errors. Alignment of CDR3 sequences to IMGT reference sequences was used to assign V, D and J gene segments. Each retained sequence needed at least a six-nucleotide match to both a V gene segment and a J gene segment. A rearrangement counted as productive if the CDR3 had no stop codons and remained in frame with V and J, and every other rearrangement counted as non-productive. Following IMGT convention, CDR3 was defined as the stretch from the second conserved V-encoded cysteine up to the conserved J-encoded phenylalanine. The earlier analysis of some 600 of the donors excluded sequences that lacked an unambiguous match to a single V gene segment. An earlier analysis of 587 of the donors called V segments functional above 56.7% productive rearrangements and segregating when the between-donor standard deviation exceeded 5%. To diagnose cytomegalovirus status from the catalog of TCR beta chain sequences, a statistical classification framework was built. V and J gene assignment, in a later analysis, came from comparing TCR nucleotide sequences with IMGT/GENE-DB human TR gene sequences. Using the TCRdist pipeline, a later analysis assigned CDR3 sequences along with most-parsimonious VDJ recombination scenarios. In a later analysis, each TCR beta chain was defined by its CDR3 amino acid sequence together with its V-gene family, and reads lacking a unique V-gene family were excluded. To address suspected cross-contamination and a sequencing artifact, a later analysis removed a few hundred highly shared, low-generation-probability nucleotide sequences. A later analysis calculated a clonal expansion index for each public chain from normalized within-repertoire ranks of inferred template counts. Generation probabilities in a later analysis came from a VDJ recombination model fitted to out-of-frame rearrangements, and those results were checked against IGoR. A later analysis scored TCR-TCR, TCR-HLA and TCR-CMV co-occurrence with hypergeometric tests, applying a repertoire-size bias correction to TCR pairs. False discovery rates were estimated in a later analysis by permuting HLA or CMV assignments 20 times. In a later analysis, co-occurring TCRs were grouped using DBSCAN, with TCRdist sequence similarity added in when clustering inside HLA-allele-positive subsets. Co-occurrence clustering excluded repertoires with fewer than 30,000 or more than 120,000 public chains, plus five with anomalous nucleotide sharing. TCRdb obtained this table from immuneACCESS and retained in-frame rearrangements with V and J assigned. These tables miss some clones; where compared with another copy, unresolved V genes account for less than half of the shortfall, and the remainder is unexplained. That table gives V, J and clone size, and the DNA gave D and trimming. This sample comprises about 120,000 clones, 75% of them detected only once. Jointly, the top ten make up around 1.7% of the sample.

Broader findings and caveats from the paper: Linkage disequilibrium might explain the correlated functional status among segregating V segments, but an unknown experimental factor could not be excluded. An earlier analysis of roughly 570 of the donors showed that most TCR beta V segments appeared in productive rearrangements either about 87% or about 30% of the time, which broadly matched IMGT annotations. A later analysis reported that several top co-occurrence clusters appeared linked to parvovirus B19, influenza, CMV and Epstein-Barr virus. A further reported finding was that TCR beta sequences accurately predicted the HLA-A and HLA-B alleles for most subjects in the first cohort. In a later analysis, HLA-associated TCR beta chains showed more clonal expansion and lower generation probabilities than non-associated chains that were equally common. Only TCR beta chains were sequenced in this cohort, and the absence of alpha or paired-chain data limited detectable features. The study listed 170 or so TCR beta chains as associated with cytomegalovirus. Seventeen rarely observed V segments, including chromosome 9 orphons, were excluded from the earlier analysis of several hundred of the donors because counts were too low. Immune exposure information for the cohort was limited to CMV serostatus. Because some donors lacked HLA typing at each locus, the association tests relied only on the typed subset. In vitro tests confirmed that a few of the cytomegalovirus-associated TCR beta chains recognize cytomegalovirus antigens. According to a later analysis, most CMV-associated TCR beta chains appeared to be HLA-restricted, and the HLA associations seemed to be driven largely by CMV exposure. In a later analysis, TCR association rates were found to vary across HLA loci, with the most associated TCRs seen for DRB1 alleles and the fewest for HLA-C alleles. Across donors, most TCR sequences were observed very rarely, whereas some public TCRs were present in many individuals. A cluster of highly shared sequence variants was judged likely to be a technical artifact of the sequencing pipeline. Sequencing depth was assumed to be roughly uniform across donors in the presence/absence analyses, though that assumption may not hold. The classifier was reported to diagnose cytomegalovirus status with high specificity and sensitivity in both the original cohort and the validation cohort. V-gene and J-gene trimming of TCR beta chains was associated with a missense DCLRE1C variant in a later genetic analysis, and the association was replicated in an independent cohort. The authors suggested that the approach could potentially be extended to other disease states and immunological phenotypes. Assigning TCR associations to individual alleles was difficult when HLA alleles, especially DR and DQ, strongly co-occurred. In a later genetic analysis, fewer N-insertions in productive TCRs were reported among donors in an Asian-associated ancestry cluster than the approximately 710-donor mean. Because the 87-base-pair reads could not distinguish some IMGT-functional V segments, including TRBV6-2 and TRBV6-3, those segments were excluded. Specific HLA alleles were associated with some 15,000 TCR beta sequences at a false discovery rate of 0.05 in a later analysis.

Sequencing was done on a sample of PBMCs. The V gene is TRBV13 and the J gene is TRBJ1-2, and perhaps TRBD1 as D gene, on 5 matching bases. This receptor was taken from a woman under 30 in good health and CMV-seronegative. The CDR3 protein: CASRPMGGGYTF. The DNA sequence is TGTGCCAGCCGCCCGATGGGGGGTGGCTACACCTTC.